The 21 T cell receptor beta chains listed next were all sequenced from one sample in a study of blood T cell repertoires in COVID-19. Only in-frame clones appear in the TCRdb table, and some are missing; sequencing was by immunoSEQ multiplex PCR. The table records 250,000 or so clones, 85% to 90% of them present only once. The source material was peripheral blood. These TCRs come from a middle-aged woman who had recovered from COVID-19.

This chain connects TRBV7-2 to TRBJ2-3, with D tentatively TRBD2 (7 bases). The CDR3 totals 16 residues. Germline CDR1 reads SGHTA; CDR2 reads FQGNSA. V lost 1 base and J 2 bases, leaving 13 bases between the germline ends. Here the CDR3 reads CASSLGAGAYTDTQYF. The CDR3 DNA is TGTGCCAGCAGCTTAGGGGCGGGGGCCTACACAGATACGCAGTATTTT.

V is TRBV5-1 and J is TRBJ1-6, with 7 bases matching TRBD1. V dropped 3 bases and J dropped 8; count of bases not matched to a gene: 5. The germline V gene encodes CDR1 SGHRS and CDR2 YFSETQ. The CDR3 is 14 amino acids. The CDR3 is CASSWDSGDSPLHF. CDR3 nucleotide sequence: TGCGCCAGCAGCTGGGACAGCGGAGATTCACCCCTCCACTTT. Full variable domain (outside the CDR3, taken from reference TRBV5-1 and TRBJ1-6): KAGVTQTPRYLIKTRGQQVTLSCSPISGHRSVSWYQQTPGQGLQFLFEYFSETQRNKGNFPGRFSGRQFSNSRSEMNVSTLELGDSALYLCASSWDSGDSPLHFGNGTRLTVT.

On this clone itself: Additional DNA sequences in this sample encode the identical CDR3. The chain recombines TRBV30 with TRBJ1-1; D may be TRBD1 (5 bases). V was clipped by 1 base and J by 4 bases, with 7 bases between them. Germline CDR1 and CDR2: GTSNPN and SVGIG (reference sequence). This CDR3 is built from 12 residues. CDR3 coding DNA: TGTGCCTGGAGTGCGGGGGGCACTGAAGCTTTCTTT. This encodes CAWSAGGTEAFF.

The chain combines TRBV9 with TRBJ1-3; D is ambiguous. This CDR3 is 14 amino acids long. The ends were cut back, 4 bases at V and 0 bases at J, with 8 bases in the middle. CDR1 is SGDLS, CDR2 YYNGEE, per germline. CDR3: CASSPQVSGNTIYF. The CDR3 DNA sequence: TGTGCCAGCAGCCCCCAGGTCTCTGGAAACACCATATATTTT.

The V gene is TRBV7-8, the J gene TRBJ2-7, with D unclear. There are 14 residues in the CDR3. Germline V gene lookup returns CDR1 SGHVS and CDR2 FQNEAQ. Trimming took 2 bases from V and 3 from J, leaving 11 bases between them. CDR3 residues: CASSLRRSFYEQYF. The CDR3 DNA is TGTGCCAGCAGCTTACGCCGGAGTTTCTACGAGCAGTACTTC.

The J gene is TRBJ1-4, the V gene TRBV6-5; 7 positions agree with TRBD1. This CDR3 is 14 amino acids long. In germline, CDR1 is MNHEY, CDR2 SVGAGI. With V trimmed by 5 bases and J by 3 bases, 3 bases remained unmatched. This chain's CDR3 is CASSNRGPNEKLFF. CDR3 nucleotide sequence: TGTGCCAGCAGTAACAGGGGACCTAATGAAAAACTGTTTTTT.

The CDR3 nucleotides read TGTGCCAGCAGCGTGGCTCGGAGGACTGAAGCTTTCTTT. Protein sequence: CASSVARRTEAFF. V usage is TRBV6-5 and J usage is TRBJ1-1; D gene ambiguous. V lost 6 bases to trimming and J lost 5 bases, with 13 bases between them. Germline V gives CDR1 MNHEY, CDR2 SVGAGI. CDR3 size: 13 residues.

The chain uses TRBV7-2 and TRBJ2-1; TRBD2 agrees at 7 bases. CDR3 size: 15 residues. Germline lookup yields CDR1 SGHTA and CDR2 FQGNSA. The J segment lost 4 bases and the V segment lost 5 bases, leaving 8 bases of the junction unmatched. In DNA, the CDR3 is TGTGCCAGCAGCCGGGGGGTTGGTCATTACAATGAGCAGTTCTTC. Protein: CASSRGVGHYNEQFF.

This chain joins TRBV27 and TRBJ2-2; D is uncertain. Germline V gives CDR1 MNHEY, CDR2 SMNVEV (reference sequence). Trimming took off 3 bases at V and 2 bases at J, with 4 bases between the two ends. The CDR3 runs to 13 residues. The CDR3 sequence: CASSFLNTGELFF. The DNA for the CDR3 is TGTGCCAGCAGTTTCCTCAACACCGGGGAGCTGTTTTTT.

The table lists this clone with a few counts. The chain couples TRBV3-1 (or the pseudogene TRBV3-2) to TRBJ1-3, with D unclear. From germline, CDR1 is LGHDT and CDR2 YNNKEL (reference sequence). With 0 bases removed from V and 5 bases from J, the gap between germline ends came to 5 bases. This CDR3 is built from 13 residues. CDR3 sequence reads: CASSQDSRNTIYF. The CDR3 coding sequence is TGTGCCAGCAGCCAAGATAGTCGAAACACCATATATTTT.

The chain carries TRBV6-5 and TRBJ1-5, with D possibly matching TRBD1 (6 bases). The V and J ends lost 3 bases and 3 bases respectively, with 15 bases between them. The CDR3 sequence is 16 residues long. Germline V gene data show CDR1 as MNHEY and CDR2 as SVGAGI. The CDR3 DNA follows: TGTGCCAGCAGTTATAAGGTCCGGGGGGCCAATCAGCCCCAGCATTTT. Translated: CASSYKVRGANQPQHF.

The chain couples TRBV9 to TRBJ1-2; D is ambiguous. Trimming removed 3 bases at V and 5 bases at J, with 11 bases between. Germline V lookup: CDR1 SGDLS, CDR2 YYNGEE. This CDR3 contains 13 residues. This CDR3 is CASSAGEEYGYTF. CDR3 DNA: TGTGCCAGCAGCGCCGGAGAGGAGTATGGCTACACCTTC.

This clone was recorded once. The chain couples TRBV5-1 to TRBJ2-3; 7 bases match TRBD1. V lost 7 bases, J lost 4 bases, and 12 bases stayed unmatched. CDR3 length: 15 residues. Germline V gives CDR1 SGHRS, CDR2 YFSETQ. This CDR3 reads CASSPTGSQADTQYF. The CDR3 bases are TGCGCCAGCTCTCCGACAGGGAGCCAGGCAGATACGCAGTATTTT.

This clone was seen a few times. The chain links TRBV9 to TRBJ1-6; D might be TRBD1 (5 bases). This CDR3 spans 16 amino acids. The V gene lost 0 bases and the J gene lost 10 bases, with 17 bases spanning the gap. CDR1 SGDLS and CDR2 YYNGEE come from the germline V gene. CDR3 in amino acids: CASSVASTVQGSPLHF. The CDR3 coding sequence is TGTGCCAGCAGCGTAGCTTCGACAGTCCAAGGCTCACCCCTCCACTTT.

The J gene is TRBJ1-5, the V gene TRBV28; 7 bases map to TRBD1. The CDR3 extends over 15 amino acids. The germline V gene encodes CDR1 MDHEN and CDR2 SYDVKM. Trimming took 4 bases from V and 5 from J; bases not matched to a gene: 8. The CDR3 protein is CASSSPGRGDQPQHF. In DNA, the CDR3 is TGTGCCAGCAGTTCCCCTGGCAGGGGGGATCAGCCCCAGCATTTT.

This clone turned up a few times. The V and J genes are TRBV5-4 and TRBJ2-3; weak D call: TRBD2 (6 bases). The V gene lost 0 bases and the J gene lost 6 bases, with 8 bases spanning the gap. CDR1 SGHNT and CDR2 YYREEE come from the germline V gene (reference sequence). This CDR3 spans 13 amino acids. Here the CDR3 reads CASSLGGEDTQYF. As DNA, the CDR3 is TGTGCCAGCAGCTTGGGCGGGGAGGATACGCAGTATTTT.

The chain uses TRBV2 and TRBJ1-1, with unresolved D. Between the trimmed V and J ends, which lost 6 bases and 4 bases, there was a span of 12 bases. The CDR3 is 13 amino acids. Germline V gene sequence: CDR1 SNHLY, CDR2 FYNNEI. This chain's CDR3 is CASSSGVFTEAFF. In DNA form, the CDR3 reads TGTGCCAGCAGCAGTGGAGTTTTCACTGAAGCTTTCTTT.

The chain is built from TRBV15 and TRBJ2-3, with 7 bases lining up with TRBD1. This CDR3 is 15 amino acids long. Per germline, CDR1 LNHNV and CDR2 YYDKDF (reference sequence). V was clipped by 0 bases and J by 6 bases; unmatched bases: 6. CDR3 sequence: CATSRDLRQGDTQYF. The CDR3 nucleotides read TGTGCCACCAGCAGAGATTTGCGACAGGGTGATACGCAGTATTTT.

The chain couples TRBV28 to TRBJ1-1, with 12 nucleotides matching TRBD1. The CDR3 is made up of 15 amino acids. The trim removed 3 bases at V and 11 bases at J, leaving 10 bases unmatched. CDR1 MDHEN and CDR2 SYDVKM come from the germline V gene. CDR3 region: CASSLGSGTGGFAFF. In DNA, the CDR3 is TGTGCCAGCAGTTTGGGATCCGGGACAGGGGGCTTTGCTTTCTTT.

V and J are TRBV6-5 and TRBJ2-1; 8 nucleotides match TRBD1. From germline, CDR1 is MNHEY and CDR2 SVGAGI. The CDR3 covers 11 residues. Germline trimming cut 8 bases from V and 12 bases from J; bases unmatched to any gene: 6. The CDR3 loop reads CASFDGTGQFF. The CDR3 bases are TGTGCCAGCTTTGACGGGACAGGGCAGTTCTTC.

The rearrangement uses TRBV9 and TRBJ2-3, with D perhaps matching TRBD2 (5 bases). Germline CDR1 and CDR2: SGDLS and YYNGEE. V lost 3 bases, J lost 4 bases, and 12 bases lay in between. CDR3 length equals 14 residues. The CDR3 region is CASSATTGADTQYF. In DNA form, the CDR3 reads TGTGCCAGCAGCGCCACGACCGGGGCAGATACGCAGTATTTT.